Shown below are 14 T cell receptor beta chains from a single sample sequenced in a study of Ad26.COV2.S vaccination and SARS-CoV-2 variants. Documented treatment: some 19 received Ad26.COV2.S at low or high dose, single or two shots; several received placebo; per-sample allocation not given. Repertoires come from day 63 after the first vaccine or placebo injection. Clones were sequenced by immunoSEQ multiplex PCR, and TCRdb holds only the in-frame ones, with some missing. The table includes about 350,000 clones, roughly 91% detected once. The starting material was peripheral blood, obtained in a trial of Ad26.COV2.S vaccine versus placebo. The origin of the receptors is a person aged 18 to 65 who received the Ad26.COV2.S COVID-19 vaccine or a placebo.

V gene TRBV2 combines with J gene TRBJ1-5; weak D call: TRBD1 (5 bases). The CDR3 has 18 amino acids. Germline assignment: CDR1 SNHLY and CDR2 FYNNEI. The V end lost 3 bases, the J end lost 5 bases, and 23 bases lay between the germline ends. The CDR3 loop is CASSDGPQGREAYQPQHF. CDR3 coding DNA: TGTGCCAGCAGTGACGGGCCTCAAGGCAGGGAGGCGTATCAGCCCCAGCATTTT.

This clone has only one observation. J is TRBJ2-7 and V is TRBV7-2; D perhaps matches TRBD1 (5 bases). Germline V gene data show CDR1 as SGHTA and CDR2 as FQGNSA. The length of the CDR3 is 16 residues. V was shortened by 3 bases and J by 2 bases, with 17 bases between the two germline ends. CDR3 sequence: CASSFEIGAKTYEQYF. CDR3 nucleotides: TGTGCCAGCAGCTTTGAGATAGGGGCAAAAACCTACGAGCAGTACTTC.

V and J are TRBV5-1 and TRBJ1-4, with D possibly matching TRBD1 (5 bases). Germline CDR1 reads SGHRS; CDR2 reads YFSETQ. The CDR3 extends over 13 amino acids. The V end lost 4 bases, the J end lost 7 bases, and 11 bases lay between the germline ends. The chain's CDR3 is CASSAPGTEKLFF. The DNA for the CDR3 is TGCGCCAGCAGCGCCCCAGGGACTGAAAAACTGTTTTTT.

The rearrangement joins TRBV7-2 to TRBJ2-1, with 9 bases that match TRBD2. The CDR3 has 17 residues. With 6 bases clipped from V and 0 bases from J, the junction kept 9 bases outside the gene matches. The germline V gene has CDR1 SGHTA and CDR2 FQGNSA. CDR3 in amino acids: CASSPSLAGSSYNEQFF. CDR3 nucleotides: TGTGCCAGCAGTCCCTCTCTAGCGGGAAGCTCCTACAATGAGCAGTTCTTC.

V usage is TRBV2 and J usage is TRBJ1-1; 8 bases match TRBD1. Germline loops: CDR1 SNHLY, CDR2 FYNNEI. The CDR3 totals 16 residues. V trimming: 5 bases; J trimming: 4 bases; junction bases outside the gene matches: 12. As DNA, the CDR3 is TGTGCCAGCAGTTACGGACAGGGAAGGGCAGGCACTGAAGCTTTCTTT. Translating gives CASSYGQGRAGTEAFF.

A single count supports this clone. CDR3 nucleotide sequence: TGCGCCAGCAGCCTGACAGGGGAAGCAACTAATGAAAAACTGTTTTTT. Translation gives CASSLTGEATNEKLFF. The chain carries TRBV5-1 and TRBJ1-4; the match to TRBD1 covers 8 bases. There are 16 residues in the CDR3. The trim removed 4 bases at V and 0 bases at J, leaving 5 bases unmatched. Germline V lookup: CDR1 SGHRS, CDR2 YFSETQ.

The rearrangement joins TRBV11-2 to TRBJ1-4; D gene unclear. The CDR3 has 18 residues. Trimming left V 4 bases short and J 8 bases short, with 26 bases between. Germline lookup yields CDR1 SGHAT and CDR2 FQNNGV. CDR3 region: CASSSLQKKGNRREKLFF. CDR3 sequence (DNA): TGTGCCAGCAGCTCCCTCCAGAAGAAGGGCAATAGACGGGAAAAACTGTTTTTT.

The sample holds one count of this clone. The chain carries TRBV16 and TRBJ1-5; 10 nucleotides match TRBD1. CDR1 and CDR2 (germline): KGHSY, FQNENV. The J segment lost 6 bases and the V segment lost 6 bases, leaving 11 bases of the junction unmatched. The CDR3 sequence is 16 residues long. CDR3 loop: CASSPRQGARAQPQHF. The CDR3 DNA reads TGTGCCAGCAGTCCACGACAGGGGGCGCGTGCTCAGCCCCAGCATTTT.

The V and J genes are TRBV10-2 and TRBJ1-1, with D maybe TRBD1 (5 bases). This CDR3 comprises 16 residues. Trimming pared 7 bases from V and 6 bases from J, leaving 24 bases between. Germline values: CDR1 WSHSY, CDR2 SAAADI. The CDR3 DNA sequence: TGCGCCAGCAACGAGGGCCCAGGGCGAAGGATCGCTGAAGCTTTCTTT. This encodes CASNEGPGRRIAEAFF.

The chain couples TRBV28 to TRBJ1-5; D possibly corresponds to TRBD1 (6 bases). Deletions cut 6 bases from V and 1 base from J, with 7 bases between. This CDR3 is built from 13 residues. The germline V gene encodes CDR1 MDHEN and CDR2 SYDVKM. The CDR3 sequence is CASRQGSNQPQHF. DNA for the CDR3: TGTGCCAGCAGACAGGGAAGCAATCAGCCCCAGCATTTT. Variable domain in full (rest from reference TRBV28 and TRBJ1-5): DVKVTQSSRYLVKRTGEKVFLECVQDMDHENMFWYRQDPGLGLRLIYFSYDVKMKEKGDIPEGYSVSREKKERFSLILESASTNQTSMYLCASRQGSNQPQHFGDGTRLSIL.

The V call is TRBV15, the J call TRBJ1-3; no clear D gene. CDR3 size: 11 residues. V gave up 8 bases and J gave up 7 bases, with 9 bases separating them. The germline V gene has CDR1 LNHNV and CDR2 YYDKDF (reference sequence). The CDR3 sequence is CATRSANTIYF. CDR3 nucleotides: TGTGCCACCCGGTCTGCGAACACCATATATTTT.

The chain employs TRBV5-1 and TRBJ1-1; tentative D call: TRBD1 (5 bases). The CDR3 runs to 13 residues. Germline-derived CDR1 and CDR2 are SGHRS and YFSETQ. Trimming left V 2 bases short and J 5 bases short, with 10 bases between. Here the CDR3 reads CASSFSGRTEAFF. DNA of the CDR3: TGCGCCAGCAGCTTCTCAGGGCGGACTGAAGCTTTCTTT.

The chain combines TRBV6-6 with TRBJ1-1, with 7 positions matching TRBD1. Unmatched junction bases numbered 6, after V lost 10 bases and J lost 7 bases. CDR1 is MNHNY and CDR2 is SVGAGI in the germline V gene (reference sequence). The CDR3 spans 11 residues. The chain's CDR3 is CATSTGLEAFF. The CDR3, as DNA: TGTGCCACCTCGACAGGGCTTGAAGCTTTCTTT.

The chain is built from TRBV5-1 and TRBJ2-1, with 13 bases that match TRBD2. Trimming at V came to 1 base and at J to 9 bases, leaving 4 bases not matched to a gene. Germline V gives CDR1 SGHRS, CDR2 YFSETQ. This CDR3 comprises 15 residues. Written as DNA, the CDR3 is TGCGCCAGCAGCTTGTCACTAGCGGGAGGGAGTGAGCAGTTCTTC. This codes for CASSLSLAGGSEQFF.